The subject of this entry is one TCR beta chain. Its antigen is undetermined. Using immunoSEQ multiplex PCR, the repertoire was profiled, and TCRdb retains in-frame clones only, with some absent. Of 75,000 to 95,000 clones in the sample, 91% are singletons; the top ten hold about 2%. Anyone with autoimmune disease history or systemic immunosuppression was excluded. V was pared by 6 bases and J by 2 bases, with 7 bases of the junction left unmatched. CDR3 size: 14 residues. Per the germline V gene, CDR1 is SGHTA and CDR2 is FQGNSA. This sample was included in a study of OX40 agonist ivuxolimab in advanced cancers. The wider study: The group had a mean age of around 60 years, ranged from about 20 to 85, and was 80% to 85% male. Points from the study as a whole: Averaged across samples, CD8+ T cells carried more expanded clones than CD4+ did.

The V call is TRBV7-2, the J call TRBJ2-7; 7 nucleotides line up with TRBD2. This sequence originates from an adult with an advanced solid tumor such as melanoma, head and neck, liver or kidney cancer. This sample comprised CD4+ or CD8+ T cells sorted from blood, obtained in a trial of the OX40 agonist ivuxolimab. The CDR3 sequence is CASRPSGGTYEQYF. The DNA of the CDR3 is TGTGCCAGCAGGCCTAGCGGCGGCACCTACGAGCAGTACTTC.